Listed below are T cell receptor beta chains from one sample, sequenced in a study of response to subunit inactivated influenza vaccine. TCRdb passed the RT-PCR reads through MiXCR, listing each CDR3 protein once. In the table there are around 300,000 distinct CDR3 sequences, over 20% of which are singletons. The specimen was PBMCs from blood, collected about 19 months after vaccination. The receptor source for this set is a man aged 50-75 years who received an inactivated influenza vaccine. Both conserved end residues are part of each CDR3.

j_gene: TRBJ1-6; len: 14; v_gene: TRBV5-1; CDR3aa: CASSLRGLNSPLHF
j_gene: TRBJ1-5; len: 14; v_gene: TRBV2; CDR3aa: CASSASSGNQPQHF
j_gene: TRBJ2-7; len: 14; v_gene: TRBV7-2; CDR3aa: CASSLNPGGYEQYF
j_gene: TRBJ2-3; len: 16; v_gene: TRBV18; CDR3aa: CASSPLAGQGIDTQYF
j_gene: TRBJ1-5; len: 13; v_gene: TRBV24-1; CDR3aa: CATSDHKNQPQHF
j_gene: TRBJ2-1; len: 16; v_gene: TRBV5-1; CDR3aa: CASSLAATSGTDEQFF
j_gene: TRBJ2-7; len: 15; v_gene: TRBV3-1; CDR3aa: CASSQDTTGFHEQYF
j_gene: TRBJ1-6; len: 13; v_gene: TRBV20-1; CDR3aa: CSARDGHLQALHF
j_gene: TRBJ2-3; len: 15; v_gene: TRBV5-1; CDR3aa: CASRRGTGDTDTQYF
j_gene: TRBJ2-5; len: 13; v_gene: TRBV12-3/TRBV12-4; CDR3aa: CASSNRVRETQYF
j_gene: TRBJ1-1; len: 13; v_gene: TRBV19; CDR3aa: CASSISRYTEAFF
j_gene: TRBJ2-5; len: 16; v_gene: TRBV5-1; CDR3aa: CASSLGIQLTGETQYF
j_gene: TRBJ1-4; len: 14; v_gene: TRBV20-1; CDR3aa: CSAPGRVTNEKLFF
j_gene: TRBJ1-2; len: 14; v_gene: TRBV3-1; CDR3aa: CASSQVSGMNGYTF
j_gene: TRBJ1-3; len: 16; v_gene: TRBV14; CDR3aa: CASSQDGLSSGNTIYF
j_gene: TRBJ2-3; len: 16; v_gene: TRBV5-1; CDR3aa: CASSLAGAGGADTQYF
j_gene: TRBJ2-5; len: 12; v_gene: TRBV2; CDR3aa: CASSVGDRTQYF
j_gene: TRBJ1-3; len: 16; v_gene: TRBV7-9; CDR3aa: CASSLRGHTEGNTIYF
j_gene: TRBJ1-1; len: 15; v_gene: TRBV11-2; CDR3aa: CASTYSGSWGTEAFF
j_gene: TRBJ2-7; len: 15; v_gene: TRBV5-1; CDR3aa: CASSFSGTGGDEQYF
j_gene: TRBJ2-7; len: 12; v_gene: TRBV5-1; CDR3aa: CASSLVRDEQYF
j_gene: TRBJ1-6; len: 13; v_gene: TRBV27; CDR3aa: CASSWVSSSPLHF
j_gene: TRBJ1-1; len: 14; v_gene: TRBV19; CDR3aa: CASRHSRVNTEAFF
j_gene: TRBJ1-2; len: 17; v_gene: TRBV27; CDR3aa: CASSPQPGQVLTYGYTF
j_gene: TRBJ1-1; len: 17; v_gene: TRBV12-3/TRBV12-4; CDR3aa: CASSLTLDIFMNTEAFF
j_gene: TRBJ1-2; len: 15; v_gene: TRBV5-1; CDR3aa: CASSLSSGPDSGYTF
j_gene: TRBJ1-1; len: 16; v_gene: TRBV5-1; CDR3aa: CASSLGPGQVGTEAFF
j_gene: TRBJ1-5; len: 14; v_gene: TRBV27; CDR3aa: CASRFRGENQPQHF